These 8 T cell receptor beta chains were all obtained from the same sample, sequenced in a study of Tregs in tolerant kidney transplant recipients. Mixed chimerism was transient after nonmyeloablative marrow transplants from related graft donors. Profiling relied on immunoSEQ multiplex PCR, and the TCRdb table lists in-frame clones only, not all of them. The sample table includes 20,000 to 30,000 clones. Sequenced material: CD4+ T cells from blood (PBMCs), taken 6 months after the transplant. The receptors shown here come from a human patient who received a combined kidney and bone marrow transplant. Some T cells may be supplied by the graft donor.

In regard to this clone: The CDR3 extends 3 residues past the end of the read, so its final part is completed from the germline J gene. V gene TRBV5-8 combines with J gene TRBJ2-3; possible D gene TRBD1, 5 bases. V shed 6 bases and J shed 1 base, with 9 bases lying between them. This CDR3 has 13 amino acids. Germline CDR1 reads SGHTS; CDR2 reads YDEGEE. This CDR3 reads CASNPTGTDTQYF. The CDR3 DNA, read in part, is TGTGCCAGCAACCCGACAGGCACAGATACG.

About this clone itself: The DNA ends 3 residues before the CDR3 does, and the rest of the CDR3 is filled in from the germline J gene. The chain couples TRBV7-8 to TRBJ2-7; TRBD1 matches 10 bases. The germline V gene has CDR1 SGHVS and CDR2 FQNEAQ. The CDR3 contains 15 residues. With V trimmed by 1 base and J by 4 bases, 4 bases remained unmatched. The DNA read from the CDR3 is TGTGCCAGCAGCTTAGTCGACAGGGGGCATTACGAG. It translates to CASSLVDRGHYE. The full CDR3 reads CASSLVDRGHYEQYF.

The DNA read from the CDR3 is TGTGCCAGCAGCTCCTGGACAGGTAGCACAGATACG. This gives the protein CASSSWTGSTDT. The entire CDR3 sequence reads CASSSWTGSTDTQYF. The V gene is TRBV9, the J gene TRBJ2-3; 7 nucleotides agree with TRBD1. The read comes to an end 3 residues before the CDR3 does, leaving the germline J gene to fill in the end. Losses at the gene ends were 4 bases for V and 0 bases for J; bases not matched to a gene: 5. The germline V gene encodes CDR1 SGDLS and CDR2 YYNGEE. The length of the CDR3 is 15 residues.

Of note for this clone: The read comes to an end 3 residues before the CDR3 does, leaving the germline J gene to fill in the end. The chain has TRBV16 and TRBJ1-6; 8 bases are shared with TRBD1. The CDR3 length is 14 residues. The trim removed 8 bases at V and 10 bases at J, leaving 10 bases unmatched. Germline V gives CDR1 KGHSY, CDR2 FQNENV. Partial CDR3 DNA: TGTGCCAGCTGCCCCCGGACAGGGAGGTCACCC. This sequence encodes CASCPRTGRSP. In full, the CDR3 is CASCPRTGRSPLHF.

CDR3 DNA, as far as it was read: TGTGCCAGCAGAGAGGCAGGGGGCCCGGGCGGGAAA. This translates into CASREAGGPGGK. From start to end, the CDR3 is CASREAGGPGGKLFF. The J gene is TRBJ1-4, the V gene TRBV2; 8 positions agree with TRBD1. The missing CDR3 end, 3 residues past where the read stops, is filled in from the germline J gene. The germline V gene has CDR1 SNHLY and CDR2 FYNNEI. The CDR3 runs 15 residues. The whole variable domain, remainder taken from reference TRBV2 and TRBJ1-4, is EPEVTQTPSHQVTQMGQEVILRCVPISNHLYFYWYRQILGQKVEFLVSFYNNEISEKSEIFDDQFSVERPDGSNFTLKIRSTKLEDSAMYFCASREAGGPGGKLFFGSGTQLSVL.

Points on this clone: The CDR3 goes on 3 residues after the read ends, and that part is filled in from the germline J gene. The rearrangement links TRBV20-1 to TRBJ2-3; TRBD2 aligns across 15 bases. Germline trimming cut 8 bases from V and 1 base from J; bases unmatched to any gene: 7. The CDR3 is 16 amino acids. Germline lookup yields CDR1 DFQATT and CDR2 SNEGSKA (reference sequence). The CDR3 bases that were read are TGCAGTCTGAACGGACTAGCGGGGGGGGGCACAGATACG. Translation gives CSLNGLAGGGTDT. In full, the CDR3 is CSLNGLAGGGTDTQYF.

A remark on this clone: The CDR3 end lies 3 residues beyond the end of the read and is filled in from the germline J gene. The chain employs TRBV7-7 and TRBJ1-6; possible D gene TRBD1, 5 bases. Trimming shortened V by 6 bases and J by 10 bases, and 13 bases separated the two germline ends. Germline V lookup: CDR1 SSHAT, CDR2 FNYEAQ (reference sequence). There are 13 residues in the CDR3. The covered CDR3 bases are TGTGCCAGCAGTCGGGGGATCGGGTCACCC. Translating it yields CASSRGIGSP. In full, the CDR3 is CASSRGIGSPLHF.

This clone registers medium-sized by frequency. The missing CDR3 end, 3 residues past where the read stops, is filled in from the germline J gene. The chain recombines TRBV20-1 with TRBJ2-3, with a possible D match to TRBD2 (5 bases). The V gene's germline CDR1 is DFQATT and CDR2 SNEGSKA (reference sequence). This CDR3 contains 11 residues. V lost 7 bases and J 6 bases, leaving 11 bases between the germline ends. The part of the CDR3 DNA that was read is TGCAGTGAATTCTTAGCGGATACG. This codes for CSEFLADT. The CDR3 reads in full as CSEFLADTQYF.